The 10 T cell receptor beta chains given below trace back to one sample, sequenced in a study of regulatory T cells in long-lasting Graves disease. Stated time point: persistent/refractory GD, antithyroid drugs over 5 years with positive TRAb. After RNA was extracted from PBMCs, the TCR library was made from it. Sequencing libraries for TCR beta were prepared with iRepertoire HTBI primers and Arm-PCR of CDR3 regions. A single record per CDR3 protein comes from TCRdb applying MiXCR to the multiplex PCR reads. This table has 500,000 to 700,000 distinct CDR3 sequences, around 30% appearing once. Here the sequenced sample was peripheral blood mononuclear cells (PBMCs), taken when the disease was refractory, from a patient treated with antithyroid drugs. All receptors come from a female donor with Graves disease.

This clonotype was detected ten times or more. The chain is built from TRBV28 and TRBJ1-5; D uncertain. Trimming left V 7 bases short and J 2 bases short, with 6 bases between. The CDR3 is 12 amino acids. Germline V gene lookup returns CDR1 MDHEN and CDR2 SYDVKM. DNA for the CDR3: TGTGCCAGCACGGGCGGCAATCAGCCCCAGCATTTT. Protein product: CASTGGNQPQHF. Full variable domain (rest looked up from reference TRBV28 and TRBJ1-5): DVKVTQSSRYLVKRTGEKVFLECVQDMDHENMFWYRQDPGLGLRLIYFSYDVKMKEKGDIPEGYSVSREKKERFSLILESASTNQTSMYLCASTGGNQPQHFGDGTRLSIL.

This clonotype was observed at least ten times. CDR3 sequence reads: CASSEVGLSRGYTF. DNA for the CDR3: TGTGCCAGCAGTGAAGTGGGCCTATCTCGAGGCTACACCTTC. V usage is TRBV6-1 and J usage is TRBJ1-2, with D uncertain. Looked up from germline, CDR1 is MNHNS and CDR2 is SASEGT. The CDR3 is 14 residues long. Trimming left V 1 base short and J 8 bases short, with 14 bases between.

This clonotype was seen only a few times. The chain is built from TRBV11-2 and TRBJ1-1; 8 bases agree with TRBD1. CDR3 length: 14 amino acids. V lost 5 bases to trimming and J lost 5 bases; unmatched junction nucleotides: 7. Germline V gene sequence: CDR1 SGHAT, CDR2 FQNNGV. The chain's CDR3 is CASSNIQGETEAFF. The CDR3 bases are TGTGCCAGCAGCAATATACAGGGGGAAACTGAAGCTTTCTTT.

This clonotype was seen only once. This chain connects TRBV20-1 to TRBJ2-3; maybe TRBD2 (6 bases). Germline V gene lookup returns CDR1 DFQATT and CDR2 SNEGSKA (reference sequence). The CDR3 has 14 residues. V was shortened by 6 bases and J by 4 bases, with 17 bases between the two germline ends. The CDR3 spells CSALSRDLPDTQYF. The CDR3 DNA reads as TGCAGTGCCCTGTCGCGGGACCTTCCAGATACGCAGTATTTT.

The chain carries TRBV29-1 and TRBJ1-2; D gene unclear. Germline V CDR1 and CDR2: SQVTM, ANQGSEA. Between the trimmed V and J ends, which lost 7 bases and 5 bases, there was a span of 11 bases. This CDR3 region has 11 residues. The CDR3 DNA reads TGCAGCGCCCTAGGCGGGTATGGCTACACCTTC. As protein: CSALGGYGYTF.

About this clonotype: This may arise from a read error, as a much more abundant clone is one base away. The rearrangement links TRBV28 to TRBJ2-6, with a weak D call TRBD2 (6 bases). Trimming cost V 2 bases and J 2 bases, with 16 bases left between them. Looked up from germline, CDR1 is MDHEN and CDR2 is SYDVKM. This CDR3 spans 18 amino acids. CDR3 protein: CASSLLVGGLAGANVLTF. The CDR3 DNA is TGTGCCAGCAGTTTACTAGTGGGAGGACTTGCTGGGGCCAACGTCCTGACTTTC.

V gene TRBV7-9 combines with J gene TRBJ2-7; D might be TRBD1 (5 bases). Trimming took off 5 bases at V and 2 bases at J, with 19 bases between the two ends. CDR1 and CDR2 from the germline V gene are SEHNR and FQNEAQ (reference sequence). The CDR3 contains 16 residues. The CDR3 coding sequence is TGTGCCAGCAGCGCTAGGCTCCCGCAAGGGGCCTACGAGCAGTACTTC. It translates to CASSARLPQGAYEQYF.

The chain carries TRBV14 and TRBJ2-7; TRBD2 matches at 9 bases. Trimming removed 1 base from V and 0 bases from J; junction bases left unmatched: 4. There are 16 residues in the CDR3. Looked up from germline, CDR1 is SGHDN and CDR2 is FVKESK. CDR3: CASSQGGGRASYEQYF. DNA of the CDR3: TGTGCCAGCAGCCAAGGAGGCGGGAGGGCCTCCTACGAGCAGTACTTC.

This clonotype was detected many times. The chain's CDR3 is CASSVGTAGIGDQPQHF. CDR3 in DNA: TGTGCCAGCAGCGTGGGGACAGCGGGGATAGGCGATCAGCCCCAGCATTTT. The V call is TRBV2, the J call TRBJ1-5, with 7 bases identical to TRBD1. The J segment lost 5 bases and the V segment lost 6 bases, leaving 16 bases of the junction unmatched. This CDR3 is built from 17 residues. The germline V gene has CDR1 SNHLY and CDR2 FYNNEI. Full variable domain (outside the CDR3, taken from reference TRBV2 and TRBJ1-5): EPEVTQTPSHQVTQMGQEVILRCVPISNHLYFYWYRQILGQKVEFLVSFYNNEISEKSEIFDDQFSVERPDGSNFTLKIRSTKLEDSAMYFCASSVGTAGIGDQPQHFGDGTRLSIL.

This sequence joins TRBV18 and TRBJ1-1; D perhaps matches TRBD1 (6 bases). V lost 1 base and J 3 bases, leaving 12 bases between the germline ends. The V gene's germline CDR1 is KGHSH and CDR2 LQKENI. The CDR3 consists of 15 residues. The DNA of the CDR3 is TGTGCCAGCTCACCACTTTGGGCAGGGGACACTGAAGCTTTCTTT. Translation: CASSPLWAGDTEAFF. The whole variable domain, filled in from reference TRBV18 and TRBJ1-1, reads NAGVMQNPRHLVRRRGQEARLRCSPMKGHSHVYWYRQLPEEGLKFMVYLQKENIIDESGMPKERFSAEFPKEGPSILRIQQVVRGDSAAYFCASSPLWAGDTEAFFGQGTRLTVV.